The clone carrying this TCR beta chain came up once. The antigen is undetermined. Antiretroviral therapy had run roughly three months, about 14 weeks, before follow-up blood collection. No cell fractionation was done, so the repertoire covers all unsorted peripheral blood T cells. Exclusions covered tumors, febrile or AIDS-related illness, and hepatitis B or C coinfection. This record belongs to a study of HIV-infected patients and healthy controls. Looking at the study overall: Early therapy brought no consistent CD8 count shift, though the CD4:CD8 ratio rose a little.

Study outcomes and limitations: Healthy control repertoires had roughly threefold more distinct CDR3s than untreated HIV+ repertoires, and higher Shannon diversity.

cDNA was made from approximately 0.55 ug RNA using alpha and beta constant primers. Each of the alpha and beta chains got its own library through chain-specific third strand synthesis with indices. A 5' RACE adapter with a random hexamer and the SP2 primer site was joined to cDNA. TCRdb called the 5' RACE reads again in MiXCR, with one record for every CDR3 protein. The sample includes thousands of distinct CDR3 sequences, approximately 8% of them seen just once. The length of the CDR3 is 11 residues. Germline V gene data show CDR1 as SGHNT and CDR2 as YENEEA. Trimming removed 5 bases from V and 9 bases from J, with 10 bases in between.

This sequence was found in an adult with HIV infection. The rearrangement links TRBV11-3 to TRBJ1-1; D is unclear. The source was blood, collected during antiretroviral therapy. The DNA of the CDR3 is TGTGCCAGCAGCCCCGGGCGAAAAGCTTTCTTT. Amino acid sequence: CASSPGRKAFF.